This T cell receptor beta chain originates from a study of control samples from healthy donors and cancer patients. The germline V and J ends were trimmed by 2 bases and 2 bases, with 10 bases remaining between them. Germline lookup yields CDR1 SGHRS and CDR2 YFSETQ. The CDR3 totals 14 residues. Measured with immunoSEQ multiplex PCR; TCRdb has only the in-frame clones, and not every one. The sample contains about 150,000 clones, more than 85% of which appear only once. V gene TRBV5-1 combines with J gene TRBJ1-2; no reliable D call. The sequence came from a woman in her thirties or forties in good health. The source material was blood. The CDR3 sequence is CASSLFQLNYGYTF. In DNA, the CDR3 is TGCGCCAGCAGCTTATTCCAGTTGAACTATGGCTACACCTTC.